This passage covers 31 T cell receptor beta chains from one sample sequenced in a study of spatial heterogeneity in lung cancer. General study results and limits: Mutation tallies in tumors tracked expanded intratumoral alpha and beta TCR counts.

Their antigens remain unidentified. TCRdb passed the 5' RACE reads through MiXCR, listing each CDR3 protein once. The repertoire holds 4,500 to 6,500 distinct CDR3 sequences, with roughly 5.2% as singletons. Sample time point: sample taken at primary tumor resection. The sequenced sample was lung tumor tissue, obtained at surgery. The receptors originated from a male donor with early-stage non-small cell lung cancer.

This clonotype was counted many times. A library made for alpha chains picked up this beta chain off target, so its size means little. The rearrangement joins TRBV20-1 to TRBJ2-7; 10 bases are shared with TRBD1. Germline V gives CDR1 DFQATT, CDR2 SNEGSKA (reference sequence). CDR3 length: 15 residues. Germline trimming cut 2 bases from V and 1 base from J; bases unmatched to any gene: 5. The CDR3 DNA reads TGCAGTGCTAGACTAGGGACAGGGGATTCCTACGAGCAGTACTTC. This translates into CSARLGTGDSYEQYF.

This clonotype was counted at least ten times. This beta chain turned up in a library designed for alpha chains; as an off-target read, its abundance says little. This chain links TRBV7-8 with TRBJ1-5, with 9 bases identical to TRBD1. In germline, CDR1 is SGHVS, CDR2 FQNEAQ. The CDR3 extends over 15 amino acids. J lost 6 bases, V lost 1 base, and 4 bases had no gene match. CDR3 sequence reads: CASSLETGGGQPQHF. CDR3 sequence (DNA): TGTGCCAGCAGCTTAGAGACAGGGGGGGGTCAGCCCCAGCATTTT. Drawing the rest from reference TRBV7-8 and TRBJ1-5, the complete variable domain is GAGVSQSPRYKVAKRGQDVALRCDPISGHVSLFWYQQALGQGPEFLTYFQNEAQLDKSGLPSDRFFAERPEGSVSTLKIQRTQQEDSAVYLCASSLETGGGQPQHFGDGTRLSIL.

This clonotype appeared many times. This beta chain is a stray sequence in a library constructed for alpha chains; its clone size is not meaningful. V and J are TRBV2 and TRBJ2-5; 7 positions agree with TRBD2. Per germline, CDR1 SNHLY and CDR2 FYNNEI. V lost 8 bases and J lost 2; bases outside the gene matches: 2. The CDR3 runs 12 residues. Here the CDR3 reads CASRGGQETQYF. The CDR3 nucleotides are TGTGCCAGCCGCGGGGGTCAAGAGACCCAGTACTTC.

In this sample, this clonotype turned up many times. A library made for alpha chains picked up this beta chain off target, so its size means little. The chain has TRBV24-1 and TRBJ1-2; the D is unclear. This CDR3 comprises 13 residues. V was clipped by 3 bases and J by 4 bases, with 8 bases between them. Per the germline V gene, CDR1 is KGHDR and CDR2 is SFDVKD. The CDR3 DNA is TGTGCCACCAGTGATCAGGAAACCTATGGCTACACCTTC. As protein: CATSDQETYGYTF.

Ten or more counts support this clonotype. Because the library targeted alpha chains, this beta chain is an off-target read whose size means little. The V gene is TRBV7-9, the J gene TRBJ2-7, with D unresolved. In germline, CDR1 is SEHNR, CDR2 FQNEAQ (reference sequence). Trimming took 3 bases from V and 0 from J, leaving 12 bases between them. This CDR3 is built from 15 residues. CDR3 in amino acids: CASSLVQSSSYEQYF. The CDR3 DNA follows: TGTGCCAGCAGCTTGGTTCAGAGCTCCTCCTACGAGCAGTACTTC.

Relative to its sample, this clonotype is medium-sized. This beta chain is a stray sequence in a library constructed for alpha chains; its clone size is not meaningful. The V call is TRBV29-1, the J call TRBJ2-3, with unresolved D. Trimming removed 6 bases at V and 5 bases at J, with 21 bases between. The CDR3 length is 15 residues. CDR1 SQVTM and CDR2 ANQGSEA come from the germline V gene. CDR3 loop: CSVTWGLGGVDTQYF. For the CDR3, the DNA is TGCAGCGTAACATGGGGTCTAGGTGGTGTAGATACGCAGTATTTT.

On this clonotype itself: This beta chain slipped into a library made for alpha chains as a stray read, so its size is not meaningful. The chain combines TRBV4-1 with TRBJ2-7; D is uncertain. The length of the CDR3 is 18 residues. V shed 0 bases and J shed 6 bases, with 24 bases lying between them. Germline assignment: CDR1 MGHRA and CDR2 YSYEKL. The CDR3 nucleotides read TGCGCCAGCAGCCAAGACCGCCAGCAGGCGTCGGCGCTGGGCGAGCAGTACTTC. Protein sequence: CASSQDRQQASALGEQYF.

Remarks on this clonotype: One base away lies a much larger clone, so this may be a sequencing read error. Being off target in a library aimed at alpha chains, this beta chain has a size of little meaning. This rearrangement joins TRBV7-6 to TRBJ1-5, with D maybe TRBD1 (6 bases). V was cut by 1 base and J by 6 bases, with 10 bases left in between. The CDR3 is made up of 14 amino acids. Germline V gene sequence: CDR1 SGHVS, CDR2 FNYEAQ. The CDR3 DNA reads TGTGCCAGCAGCTTAGGGGGGGGCAGTCAGCCCCAGCATTTT. Encoded protein: CASSLGGGSQPQHF.

This clonotype was seen repeatedly, ten times or more. In a library made to pick up alpha chains, this beta chain is a stray read with a size that means little. The chain couples TRBV12-3 or TRBV12-4 to TRBJ1-5, with 7 bases identical to TRBD1. The V and J ends lost 6 bases and 3 bases, in that order; junction bases with no gene match: 5. The CDR3 runs 14 residues. Written as DNA, the CDR3 is TGTGCCAGCAGCCCCGGACAGGACAATCAGCCCCAGCATTTT. Translated: CASSPGQDNQPQHF.

Judged by abundance, this clonotype is medium-sized. Little can be read into the size of this beta chain, an off-target read in a library designed for alpha chains. This chain connects TRBV27 to TRBJ2-1, with TRBD2 identical over 7 bases. CDR1 is MNHEY and CDR2 is SMNVEV in the germline V gene (reference sequence). The ends lost 3 bases at V and 4 bases at J; junction bases unmatched: 6. This CDR3 is 15 amino acids long. The CDR3 DNA follows: TGTGCCAGCAGTTTTTCGGGGGGAGGTTACAATGAGCAGTTCTTC. It yields the protein CASSFSGGGYNEQFF.

This clonotype was recorded many times. This beta chain is a stray read from a library made for alpha chains; its abundance is not meaningful. V gene TRBV20-1 combines with J gene TRBJ2-5, with D possibly called TRBD1 or TRBD2 (6 bases each). This CDR3 has 15 residues. V gave up 3 bases and J gave up 5 bases, with 19 bases separating them. Germline V CDR1 and CDR2: DFQATT, SNEGSKA (reference sequence). The CDR3 nucleotides are TGCAGTGCTAGTCTTAGGGGGGATGGCCGGGAGACCCAGTACTTC. It specifies CSASLRGDGRETQYF.

By sample fraction, this clonotype is medium-sized (0.01 to 0.1%). The library was designed around alpha chains, so this beta chain is a stray read whose abundance carries little weight. J is TRBJ2-2 and V is TRBV20-1; D gene uncertain. Between the trimmed V and J ends, which lost 3 bases and 1 base, there was a span of 0 bases. Germline V lookup: CDR1 DFQATT, CDR2 SNEGSKA (reference sequence). CDR3 length: 11 amino acids. The chain's CDR3 is CSARNTGELFF. CDR3 sequence (DNA): TGCAGTGCTAGGAACACCGGGGAGCTGTTTTTT.

In its sample, this clonotype was seen many times. Since the library was made to target alpha chains, this beta chain is a stray read and its abundance is not meaningful. The chain is built from TRBV27 and TRBJ1-3; tentative D call: TRBD1 (6 bases). Trimming removed 7 bases from V and 0 bases from J, with 10 bases in between. The CDR3 totals 14 residues. From germline, CDR1 is MNHEY and CDR2 SMNVEV (reference sequence). In nucleotides, the CDR3 is TGTGCCAGCAAAGGACAGACCTCTGGAAACACCATATATTTT. It encodes CASKGQTSGNTIYF.

In this sample, this clonotype turned up many times. This beta chain is off target for a library built for alpha chains, so its abundance means little. V is TRBV7-3 and J is TRBJ2-5, with 9 positions matching TRBD1. Germline CDR1 reads SGHTA; CDR2 reads FQGTGA. The CDR3 spans 15 residues. With 3 bases clipped from V and 4 bases from J, the junction kept 6 bases outside the gene matches. The CDR3 DNA is TGTGCCAGCAGCTTGACAGGGGGGACATTAGAGACCCAGTACTTC. Translated: CASSLTGGTLETQYF.

This clonotype was detected ten times or more. A library made for alpha chains picked up this beta chain off target, so its size means little. The chain couples TRBV7-9 to TRBJ2-7; 7 nucleotides align to TRBD2. Trimming removed 0 bases from V and 4 bases from J; junction bases left unmatched: 6. The germline V gene encodes CDR1 SEHNR and CDR2 FQNEAQ (reference sequence). This CDR3 has 15 residues. Here the CDR3 DNA reads TGTGCCAGCAGCTTAGCGGGAGGGTTGACGTACGAGCAGTACTTC. It specifies CASSLAGGLTYEQYF.

This clonotype was seen repeatedly, ten times or more. This beta chain lies outside the target of a library built for alpha chains; its clone size means little. J is TRBJ2-3 and V is TRBV2; D may correspond to TRBD1 or TRBD2 (6 bases each). The V end lost 6 bases, the J end lost 0 bases, and 10 bases lay between the germline ends. The CDR3 loop spans 14 amino acids. From germline, CDR1 is SNHLY and CDR2 FYNNEI. DNA of the CDR3: TGTGCCAGCAGATGGGGGGCCAGCACAGATACGCAGTATTTT. It yields the protein CASRWGASTDTQYF.

By its share, this clonotype is medium-sized. Since it is a stray read in a library aimed at alpha chains, this beta chain has a size that is not meaningful. The rearrangement uses TRBV7-8 and TRBJ1-6; 9 bases agree with TRBD1. The germline V gene has CDR1 SGHVS and CDR2 FQNEAQ. The CDR3 contains 19 residues. The V gene end was trimmed by 2 bases and the J gene end by 7 bases; junction bases not matched to a gene: 15. CDR3 coding DNA: TGTGCCAGCAGCTTATTTGGTCCCTCCAGCACAGGGGGCAATTCACCCCTCCACTTT. Translation: CASSLFGPSSTGGNSPLHF.

This clonotype is labeled as medium-sized (0.01 to 0.1%). This beta chain came through as a stray read in a library set up for alpha chains, and its size says little. The CDR3: CATSRGGAEKLFF. The CDR3 DNA is TGTGCCACCAGCAGAGGGGGGGCTGAAAAACTGTTTTTT. The chain couples TRBV15 to TRBJ1-4, with a tentative D call TRBD1 (6 bases). V was cut by 1 base and J by 7 bases, with 7 bases left in between. Germline CDR1 and CDR2: LNHNV and YYDKDF (reference sequence). This CDR3 is built from 13 residues. The full variable domain, with the rest looked up from reference TRBV15 and TRBJ1-4, is DAMVIQNPRYQVTQFGKPVTLSCSQTLNHNVMYWYQQKSSQAPKLLFHYYDKDFNNEADTPDNFQSRRPNTSFCFLDIRSPGLGDTAMYLCATSRGGAEKLFFGSGTQLSVL.

This clonotype was counted ten times or more. This beta chain came through as a stray read in a library set up for alpha chains, and its size says little. V gene TRBV20-1 combines with J gene TRBJ2-7, with D perhaps matching TRBD1 (5 bases). There are 16 residues in the CDR3. Between the trimmed V and J ends, which lost 4 bases and 0 bases, there was a span of 19 bases. Looked up from germline, CDR1 is DFQATT and CDR2 is SNEGSKA (reference sequence). The chain's CDR3 is CSATTPRALSSYEQYF. The CDR3 DNA reads TGCAGTGCTACCACACCCAGGGCTCTAAGCTCCTACGAGCAGTACTTC.

This clonotype was counted at least ten times. This beta chain is an off-target read within a library intended for alpha chains, so its frequency means little. The rearrangement joins TRBV7-9 to TRBJ2-5, with 8 bases aligning to TRBD1. Germline V gene data show CDR1 as SEHNR and CDR2 as FQNEAQ (reference sequence). The length of the CDR3 is 16 residues. The J segment lost 1 base and the V segment lost 5 bases, leaving 9 bases of the junction unmatched. For the CDR3, the DNA is TGTGCCAGCAGCACTCGACAGGGGACAAGCCAAGAGACCCAGTACTTC. Its translation: CASSTRQGTSQETQYF.

This clonotype was picked up many times. This beta chain slipped into a library made for alpha chains as a stray read, so its size is not meaningful. The rearrangement links TRBV15 to TRBJ2-3; D call uncertain. The V gene lost 0 bases and the J gene lost 10 bases, with 8 bases spanning the gap. The germline gives CDR1 LNHNV, CDR2 YYDKDF (reference sequence). This CDR3 comprises 12 residues. The CDR3 DNA sequence: TGTGCCACCAGCAGAGAAGGTATTGCGCAGTATTTT. Its translation is CATSREGIAQYF. The full variable domain, rest sourced from reference TRBV15 and TRBJ2-3, is DAMVIQNPRYQVTQFGKPVTLSCSQTLNHNVMYWYQQKSSQAPKLLFHYYDKDFNNEADTPDNFQSRRPNTSFCFLDIRSPGLGDTAMYLCATSREGIAQYFGPGTRLTVL.

This clonotype was seen repeatedly, ten times or more. This beta chain appears as a stray read in a library generated for alpha chains; its size is not informative. J is TRBJ1-1 and V is TRBV4-1; D might be TRBD1 (5 bases). Germline-derived CDR1 and CDR2 are MGHRA and YSYEKL. Deletions cut 0 bases from V and 8 bases from J, with 16 bases between. This CDR3 contains 15 residues. The CDR3 nucleotides read TGCGCCAGCAGCCAAGATACAGGCTGGCGGGGAGAAGCTTTCTTT. Residues: CASSQDTGWRGEAFF.

In its sample, this clonotype is medium-sized. This beta chain was picked up by a library intended for alpha chains and is off target, so its count carries little meaning. The genes are TRBV7-2 and TRBJ1-6; no definite D call. The CDR3 loop spans 14 amino acids. Trimming left V 1 base short and J 0 bases short, with 1 base between. Per germline, CDR1 SGHTA and CDR2 FQGNSA. The CDR3 nucleotides are TGTGCCAGCAGCTTAGACTCCTATAATTCACCCCTCCACTTT. This codes for CASSLDSYNSPLHF.

There are many counts of this clonotype. This beta chain slipped into a library made for alpha chains as a stray read, so its size is not meaningful. The rearrangement joins TRBV27 to TRBJ1-6; 9 bases map to TRBD1. CDR1 and CDR2 (germline): MNHEY, SMNVEV (reference sequence). V gave up 2 bases and J gave up 8 bases; unmatched junction bases: 13. The length of the CDR3 is 18 residues. For the CDR3, the DNA is TGTGCCAGCAGTTTAGGTCACAGGGGGCGTGGGGCCTATTCACCCCTCCACTTT. Residues: CASSLGHRGRGAYSPLHF.

This clonotype was seen ten or more times. This beta chain is a stray read from a library made for alpha chains; its abundance is not meaningful. V gene TRBV6-5 combines with J gene TRBJ2-3; the match to TRBD2 covers 14 bases. The germline gives CDR1 MNHEY, CDR2 SVGAGI. This CDR3 is built from 16 residues. V lost 8 bases and J lost 5; bases outside the gene matches: 9. CDR3: CASRPAGTSGRDTQYF. The CDR3 DNA reads as TGTGCCAGCCGTCCGGCAGGGACTAGCGGGAGAGATACGCAGTATTTT.

Ten or more counts support this clonotype. This beta chain turned up in a library designed for alpha chains; as an off-target read, its abundance says little. The V gene is TRBV5-4, the J gene TRBJ1-1; tentative D call: TRBD1 (5 bases). The length of the CDR3 is 14 residues. The V end was cut by 0 bases, the J end by 4 bases, with 10 bases between. CDR1 is SGHNT and CDR2 is YYREEE in the germline V gene (reference sequence). CDR3: CASSLVQGITEAFF. CDR3 nucleotides: TGTGCCAGCAGCTTGGTCCAGGGTATCACTGAAGCTTTCTTT.

As concerns this clonotype: A much larger clone lies a single base off, so this may be a read error. The library was designed around alpha chains, so this beta chain is a stray read whose abundance carries little weight. This chain links TRBV2 with TRBJ2-4, with D perhaps matching TRBD1 (6 bases). V was pared by 1 base and J by 12 bases, with 10 bases between. This CDR3 is built from 12 residues. The germline V gene has CDR1 SNHLY and CDR2 FYNNEI. CDR3 residues: CASSEERDNQYF. Here the CDR3 DNA reads TGTGCCAGCAGTGAAGAAAGGGACAATCAGTACTTC.

Relative to its sample, this clonotype is medium-sized. This beta chain slipped into a library made for alpha chains as a stray read, so its size is not meaningful. The chain joins TRBV6-5 to TRBJ2-3; 8 bases match TRBD2. Germline-derived CDR1 and CDR2 are MNHEY and SVGAGI. With V trimmed by 5 bases and J by 1 base, 5 bases remained unmatched. This CDR3 contains 15 residues. The CDR3 sequence: CASSVSSGRTDTQYF. The CDR3 DNA sequence: TGTGCCAGCAGTGTCTCTAGCGGGCGCACAGATACGCAGTATTTT.

This clonotype is judged medium-sized (0.01 to 0.1%). This beta chain is an unintended read in a library built for alpha chains; its size means little. CDR3 nucleotides: TGCAGTGCTAGGGGTCAGGGACTCGAGACCCAGTACTTC. It encodes CSARGQGLETQYF. The rearrangement uses TRBV20-1 and TRBJ2-5, with D possibly being TRBD2 (6 bases). CDR3 length equals 13 residues. CDR1 is DFQATT and CDR2 is SNEGSKA in the germline V gene (reference sequence). Trimming shortened V by 3 bases and J by 5 bases, and 13 bases separated the two germline ends.

This clonotype came up many times. Within a library made for alpha chains, this beta chain is off target, and its count is uninformative. The chain is built from TRBV20-1 and TRBJ1-4; a possible D gene is TRBD1 (5 bases). Germline CDR1 reads DFQATT; CDR2 reads SNEGSKA (reference sequence). The CDR3 is made up of 15 amino acids. The ends were cut back, 0 bases at V and 8 bases at J, with 16 bases in the middle. The CDR3 is CSARDNRGRDEKLFF. The CDR3 DNA reads as TGCAGTGCTAGAGATAATAGGGGCCGGGACGAAAAACTGTTTTTT.

This clonotype has at least ten counts. The library was prepared for alpha chains; this beta chain is a stray read, so its frequency means little. The chain recombines TRBV4-1 with TRBJ1-6; D call uncertain. Germline V gene lookup returns CDR1 MGHRA and CDR2 YSYEKL. V was cut by 0 bases and J by 11 bases, with 11 bases left in between. This CDR3 spans 14 amino acids. The CDR3 protein is CASSQEGRLAPLHF. In DNA form, the CDR3 reads TGCGCCAGCAGCCAAGAGGGCAGGCTGGCACCCCTCCACTTT.